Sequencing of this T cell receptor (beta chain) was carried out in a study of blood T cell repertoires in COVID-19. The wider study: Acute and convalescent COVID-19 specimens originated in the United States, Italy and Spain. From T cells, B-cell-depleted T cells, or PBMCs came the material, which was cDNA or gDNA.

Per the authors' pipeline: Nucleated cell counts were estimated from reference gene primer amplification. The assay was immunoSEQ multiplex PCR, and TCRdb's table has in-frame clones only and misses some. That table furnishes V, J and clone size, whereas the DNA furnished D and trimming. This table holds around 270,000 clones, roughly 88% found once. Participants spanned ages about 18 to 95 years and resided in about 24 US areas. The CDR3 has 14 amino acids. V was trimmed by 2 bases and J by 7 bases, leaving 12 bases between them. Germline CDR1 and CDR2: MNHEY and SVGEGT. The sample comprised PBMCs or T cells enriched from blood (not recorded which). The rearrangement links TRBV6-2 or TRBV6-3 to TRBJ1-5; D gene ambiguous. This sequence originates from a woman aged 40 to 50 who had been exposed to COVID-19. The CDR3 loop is CASSYGEVYQPQHF. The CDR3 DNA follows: TGTGCCAGCAGTTACGGCGAGGTTTACCAGCCCCAGCATTTT.